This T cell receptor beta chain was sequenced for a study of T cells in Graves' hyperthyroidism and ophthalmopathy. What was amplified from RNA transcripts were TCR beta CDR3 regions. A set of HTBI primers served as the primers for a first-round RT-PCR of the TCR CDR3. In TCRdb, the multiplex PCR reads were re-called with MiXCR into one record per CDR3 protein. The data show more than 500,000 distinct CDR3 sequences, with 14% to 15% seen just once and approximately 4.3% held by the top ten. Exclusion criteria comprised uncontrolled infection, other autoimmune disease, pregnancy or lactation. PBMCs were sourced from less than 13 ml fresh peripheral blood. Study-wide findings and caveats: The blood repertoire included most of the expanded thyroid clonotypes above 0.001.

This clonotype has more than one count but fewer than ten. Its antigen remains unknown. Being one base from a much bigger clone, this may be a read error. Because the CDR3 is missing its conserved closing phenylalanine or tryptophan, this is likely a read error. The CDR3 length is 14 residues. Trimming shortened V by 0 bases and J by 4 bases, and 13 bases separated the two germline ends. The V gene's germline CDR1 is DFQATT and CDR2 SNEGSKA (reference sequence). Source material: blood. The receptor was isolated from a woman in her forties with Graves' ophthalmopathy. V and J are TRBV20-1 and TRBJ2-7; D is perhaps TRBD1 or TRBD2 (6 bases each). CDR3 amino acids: CSARDLSGAYEQYL. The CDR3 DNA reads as TGCAGTGCTAGAGATCTTTCGGGGGCTTACGAGCAGTACCTC.